The 15 T cell receptor beta chains below were found in one sample sequenced in a study of PD-L1 blockade in urothelial cancer. Clones were read by immunoSEQ multiplex PCR, and TCRdb kept only the in-frame ones, dropping some. The sample shows under 70,000 clones, 75% to 90% of them seen only once. Time point in this sample: pretreatment peripheral blood. The material sequenced was PBMCs, taken around atezolizumab (anti-PD-L1) treatment. These receptors all stem from a man in his 70s with urothelial cancer.

The genes are TRBV2 and TRBJ1-1; D is perhaps TRBD1 (6 bases). The CDR3 runs to 19 residues. Germline CDR1 reads SNHLY; CDR2 reads FYNNEI. V lost 3 bases, J lost 1 base, and 24 bases lay in between. The CDR3: CASSEPPWSGERENTEAFF. The CDR3 DNA follows: TGTGCCAGCAGTGAGCCCCCGTGGTCAGGGGAGAGGGAGAACACTGAAGCTTTCTTT.

This chain connects TRBV4-3 to TRBJ2-6; no clear D gene. Trimming took 5 bases from V and 0 from J, leaving 8 bases between them. CDR3 length: 15 residues. CDR1 and CDR2 from the germline V gene are LGHNA and YSLEER. The CDR3 DNA reads as TGCGCCAGCAGCTACACAAGCTCTGGGGCCAACGTCCTGACTTTC. Its translation: CASSYTSSGANVLTF.

The chain carries TRBV28 and TRBJ2-2, with a tentative D call TRBD1 (6 bases). Germline assignment: CDR1 MDHEN and CDR2 SYDVKM. Trimming stripped 10 bases from V and 4 bases from J, with 19 bases between. There are 15 residues in the CDR3. The CDR3 DNA follows: TGTGCCACATCGCCGAGGGGGACGGGCACCGGGGAGCTGTTTTTT. This encodes CATSPRGTGTGELFF.

This clone showed up just a few times. The gene calls are TRBV6-1 and TRBJ2-5; the match to TRBD1 covers 8 bases. Germline V gives CDR1 MNHNS, CDR2 SASEGT. This CDR3 contains 14 residues. V shed 2 bases and J 2 bases; nucleotides not matched to a gene: 1. The CDR3 DNA reads as TGTGCCAGCAGTGAAACAGGGGGGCAAGAGACCCAGTACTTC. This codes for CASSETGGQETQYF.

The chain joins TRBV7-2 to TRBJ2-5; D ambiguous. The length of the CDR3 is 13 residues. From germline, CDR1 is SGHTA and CDR2 FQGNSA. Trimming took 4 bases from V and 5 from J, leaving 11 bases between them. CDR3 protein: CASSSPGAETQYF. CDR3 in DNA: TGTGCCAGCAGCTCCCCGGGTGCGGAGACCCAGTACTTC.

A few counts support this clone. The gene calls are TRBV7-9 and TRBJ1-5, with 10 bases identical to TRBD1. The V segment lost 5 bases and the J segment 8 bases; nucleotides outside the gene matches: 6. There are 14 residues in the CDR3. Germline CDR1 reads SEHNR; CDR2 reads FQNEAQ (reference sequence). CDR3 amino acids: CASSPGTGVKPQHF. CDR3 bases: TGTGCCAGCAGCCCCGGGACAGGGGTGAAGCCCCAGCATTTT.

The chain uses TRBV5-1 and TRBJ1-6, with 7 bases that match TRBD1. Trimming removed 2 bases from V and 10 bases from J; junction bases left unmatched: 6. Germline-derived CDR1 and CDR2 are SGHRS and YFSETQ. This CDR3 is built from 14 residues. As DNA, the CDR3 is TGCGCCAGCAGCTTCAGGGGGGAGAGGTCACCCCTCCACTTT. Amino acids: CASSFRGERSPLHF. The full variable domain, its missing parts supplied by reference TRBV5-1 and TRBJ1-6, is KAGVTQTPRYLIKTRGQQVTLSCSPISGHRSVSWYQQTPGQGLQFLFEYFSETQRNKGNFPGRFSGRQFSNSRSEMNVSTLELGDSALYLCASSFRGERSPLHFGNGTRLTVT.

This clone turned up a few times. The chain is built from TRBV18 and TRBJ2-2, with 9 bases aligning to TRBD1. Germline loops: CDR1 KGHSH, CDR2 LQKENI. The CDR3 runs to 15 residues. Trimming cost V 6 bases and J 5 bases; bases outside gene matches: 7. The DNA for the CDR3 is TGTGCCAGCTCCCCGGGACAGGGAGATACCGGGGAGCTGTTTTTT. Its translation is CASSPGQGDTGELFF.

This clone was found once. V usage is TRBV19 and J usage is TRBJ2-1; possible D gene TRBD2, 6 bases. CDR1 LNHDA and CDR2 SQIVND come from the germline V gene (reference sequence). The ends were cut back, 4 bases at V and 2 bases at J, with 15 bases in the middle. The CDR3 loop spans 16 amino acids. The CDR3 coding sequence is TGTGCCAGTAGTAAACTGATGGGGACTGCCTACAATGAGCAGTTCTTC. Its translation: CASSKLMGTAYNEQFF. The whole variable domain, remainder taken from reference TRBV19 and TRBJ2-1, is DGGITQSPKYLFRKEGQNVTLSCEQNLNHDAMYWYRQDPGQGLRLIYYSQIVNDFQKGDIAEGYSVSREKKESFPLTVTSAQKNPTAFYLCASSKLMGTAYNEQFFGPGTRLTVL.

In its sample, this clone was seen once. The chain joins TRBV6-5 to TRBJ2-1; the D gene is possibly TRBD2 (6 bases). The CDR3 length is 14 residues. The V gene's germline CDR1 is MNHEY and CDR2 SVGAGI. Between the trimmed V and J ends, which lost 2 bases and 8 bases, there was a span of 13 bases. CDR3 DNA sequence: TGTGCCAGCAGTTACGGGACTTCTGTCGATGAGCAGTTCTTC. Translating it yields CASSYGTSVDEQFF.

The chain couples TRBV19 to TRBJ2-1; the match to TRBD2 covers 9 bases. CDR3 length: 16 residues. Unmatched junction bases numbered 4, after V lost 0 bases and J lost 4 bases. Germline CDR1 reads LNHDA; CDR2 reads SQIVND (reference sequence). This chain's CDR3 is CASSIDLAGTYNEQFF. The CDR3 DNA reads TGTGCCAGTAGTATAGACCTAGCGGGAACGTACAATGAGCAGTTCTTC.

The chain recombines TRBV10-2 with TRBJ2-2, with D maybe TRBD1 (6 bases). This CDR3 contains 17 residues. Trimming stripped 3 bases from V and 3 bases from J, with 17 bases between. Germline lookup yields CDR1 WSHSY and CDR2 SAAADI. In nucleotides, the CDR3 is TGCGCCAGCAGTGAAATGATCCGGACAGCCGACACCGGGGAGCTGTTTTTT. Translated, it gives CASSEMIRTADTGELFF.

The genes are TRBV7-2 and TRBJ2-2, with 7 bases matching TRBD2. CDR1 and CDR2 from the germline V gene are SGHTA and FQGNSA. This CDR3 spans 15 amino acids. V lost 5 bases, J lost 7 bases, and 10 bases stayed unmatched. The CDR3 reads CASSPRGTKSGELFF. The CDR3 region has the DNA TGTGCCAGCAGCCCCCGGGGGACTAAAAGCGGGGAGCTGTTTTTT.

This clone came up once. The chain employs TRBV27 and TRBJ2-5, with D unclear. CDR1 is MNHEY and CDR2 is SMNVEV in the germline V gene (reference sequence). The CDR3 length is 15 residues. V lost 1 base and J lost 5, with 14 bases in between. CDR3 DNA: TGTGCCAGCAGTTTATACGTTGGCTTCACGGAGACCCAGTACTTC. Translating gives CASSLYVGFTETQYF.

For the CDR3, the DNA is TGTGCCAGCAGTTCGACAGGGTGGGGTGAGACTGAAGCTTTCTTT. It yields the protein CASSSTGWGETEAFF. The gene calls are TRBV27 and TRBJ1-1; TRBD1 matches 7 bases. The germline gives CDR1 MNHEY, CDR2 SMNVEV (reference sequence). The V and J ends lost 4 bases and 5 bases, in that order; junction bases with no gene match: 10. This CDR3 has 15 amino acids.